This T cell receptor beta chain stems from a study of blood T cell repertoires in COVID-19. Study-wide context: Spain, Italy and the United States supplied samples that represented acute and convalescent COVID-19. The analysed material was cDNA or gDNA that came from T cells, B-cell-depleted T cells, or PBMCs.

V shed 3 bases and J 7 bases; nucleotides not matched to a gene: 7. The germline gives CDR1 DFQATT, CDR2 SNEGSKA (reference sequence). This CDR3 spans 14 amino acids. In the authors' methods: From reference gene primer amplification, estimates of nucleated cell counts were derived. Libraries were prepared by immunoSEQ multiplex PCR; TCRdb keeps only in-frame clonotypes and omits some of them. That table gives V, J and clone size, and the DNA gave D and trimming. The profile shows about 61,000 clones, roughly 89% of them singletons. This receptor was identified in a human donor in a cohort sampled during active COVID-19. Material: peripheral blood. The chain combines TRBV20-1 with TRBJ2-2; TRBD2 matches 8 bases. This chain's CDR3 is CSASPAGVGGELFF. CDR3 in DNA: TGCAGTGCTAGTCCAGCGGGAGTTGGCGGGGAGCTGTTTTTT.